This TCR beta chain was retrieved from a study of T cells in Graves' hyperthyroidism and ophthalmopathy. Amplification targeted TCR beta CDR3 regions from RNA transcripts. Carried out on the TCR CDR3, a first-round RT-PCR used the HTBI primer set. TCRdb re-called the multiplex PCR reads through MiXCR, storing one row per CDR3 protein. The data contain under 400,000 distinct CDR3 sequences, just under 25% of them singletons. The CDR3 is 17 amino acids. The germline gives CDR1 MRHNA, CDR2 SNTAGT. With 3 bases removed from V and 1 base from J, the gap between germline ends came to 18 bases. Newly diagnosed patients aged 18 to 65 had hyperthyroidism of under 2 months' duration.

This chain connects TRBV6-4 to TRBJ1-1; maybe TRBD1 (6 bases). What was sequenced was blood. The sequence came from a man over 45 with Graves' hyperthyroidism. The CDR3 DNA sequence: TGTGCCAGCAGTGATCTACGTCGTCGAGGGGGGAACACTGAAGCTTTCTTT. Translation gives CASSDLRRRGGNTEAFF.